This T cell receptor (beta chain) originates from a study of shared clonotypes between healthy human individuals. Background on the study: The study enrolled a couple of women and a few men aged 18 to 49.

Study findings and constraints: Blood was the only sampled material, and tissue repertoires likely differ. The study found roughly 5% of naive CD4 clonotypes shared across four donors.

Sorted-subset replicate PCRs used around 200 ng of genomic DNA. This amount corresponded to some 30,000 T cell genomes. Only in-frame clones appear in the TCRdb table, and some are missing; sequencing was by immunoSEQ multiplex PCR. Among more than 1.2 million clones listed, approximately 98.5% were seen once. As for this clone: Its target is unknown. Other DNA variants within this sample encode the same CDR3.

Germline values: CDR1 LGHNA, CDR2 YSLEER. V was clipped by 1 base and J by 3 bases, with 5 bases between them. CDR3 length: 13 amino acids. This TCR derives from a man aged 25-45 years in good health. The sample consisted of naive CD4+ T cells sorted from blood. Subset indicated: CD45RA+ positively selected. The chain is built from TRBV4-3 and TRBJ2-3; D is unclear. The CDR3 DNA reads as TGCGCCAGCAGCCAAGTCGGGACAGATACGCAGTATTTT. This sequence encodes CASSQVGTDTQYF.